Below, 13 T cell receptor beta chains from the same sample are listed, as sequenced in a study of a mutant IDH1 vaccine in newly diagnosed glioma. Clones were read by immunoSEQ multiplex PCR, and TCRdb kept only the in-frame ones, dropping some. The sample records roughly 120,000 clones, roughly 78% being singletons. These receptors' targets are unknown. Time point described: week 11, during vaccination. The vaccine gave 300 ug of a 20-mer mutant IDH1 peptide subcutaneously per dose. The starting material was PBMCs, obtained from a glioma patient whose treatment included an IDH1 peptide vaccine. These receptors all come from a man aged 35-49 years with glioma.

The genes are TRBV19 and TRBJ1-5; TRBD1 is a possible D gene (5 bases). The V and J ends lost 3 bases and 4 bases respectively, with 10 bases between them. Germline CDR1 is LNHDA and CDR2 is SQIVND (reference sequence). This CDR3 contains 14 residues. The CDR3 DNA reads as TGTGCCAGTAGTATGGGCAGGGAAAATCAGCCCCAGCATTTT. Protein: CASSMGRENQPQHF.

The CDR3 coding sequence is TGTGCCAGCAGCCGCCGGCTGCAGATCAATGAGCAGTTCTTC. Protein sequence: CASSRRLQINEQFF. The genes are TRBV7-2 and TRBJ2-1; D ambiguous. V was trimmed by 5 bases and J by 6 bases, leaving 14 bases between them. Germline V gene data show CDR1 as SGHTA and CDR2 as FQGNSA. This CDR3 is built from 14 residues.

This rearrangement joins TRBV10-2 to TRBJ2-5; the D gene is possibly TRBD1 (5 bases). The length of the CDR3 is 14 residues. V lost 2 bases to trimming and J lost 2 bases, with 9 bases between them. CDR1 WSHSY and CDR2 SAAADI come from the germline V gene. CDR3 nucleotides: TGCGCCAGCAGTGAGGGGGCCCTACAAGAGACCCAGTACTTC. It translates to CASSEGALQETQYF.

A note on this clone: The same CDR3 arises from other DNA sequences in this sample as well. This chain uses TRBV28 with TRBJ2-7; D gene ambiguous. Germline CDR1 MDHEN, CDR2 SYDVKM. Between the trimmed V and J ends, which lost 8 bases and 2 bases, there was a span of 7 bases. CDR3 length: 11 residues. The CDR3 loop is CASSLTYEQYF. In DNA form, the CDR3 reads TGTGCCAGCTCACTTACCTACGAGCAGTACTTC.

This chain uses TRBV6-6 with TRBJ2-1, with D tentatively TRBD1 (7 bases). The CDR3 contains 14 residues. Germline CDR1 reads MNHNY; CDR2 reads SVGAGI (reference sequence). V was cut by 6 bases and J by 4 bases, with 13 bases left in between. CDR3 sequence reads: CASSQGEDYNEQFF. In DNA form, the CDR3 reads TGTGCCAGCAGCCAGGGGGAGGATTACAATGAGCAGTTCTTC.

This clone was recorded once. V gene TRBV2 combines with J gene TRBJ2-7, with D possibly TRBD2 on 5 matching bases. Trimming left V 5 bases short and J 2 bases short, with 22 bases between. This CDR3 has 17 amino acids. Germline V CDR1 and CDR2: SNHLY, FYNNEI. The CDR3: CASSPTTFGDGAYEQYF. Here the CDR3 DNA reads TGTGCCAGCAGTCCGACTACTTTCGGGGATGGGGCCTACGAGCAGTACTTC.

The chain carries TRBV6-6 and TRBJ1-5; no clear D gene. The germline gives CDR1 MNHNY, CDR2 SVGAGI (reference sequence). V was trimmed by 8 bases and J by 0 bases, leaving 8 bases between them. The CDR3 spans 13 residues. This chain's CDR3 is CASLGNSNQPQHF. The CDR3 DNA is TGTGCCAGCCTTGGGAATAGCAATCAGCCCCAGCATTTT.

The genes are TRBV5-4 and TRBJ2-7, with 7 bases lining up with TRBD1. V lost 3 bases to trimming and J lost 6 bases; unmatched junction nucleotides: 3. The CDR3 covers 12 residues. The germline CDR1 and CDR2 sequences are SGHNT and YYREEE (reference sequence). The CDR3 nucleotides are TGTGCCAGCAGCTGGGGACAGTTCGAGCAGTACTTC. Protein product: CASSWGQFEQYF.

This clone showed up just a few times. As DNA, the CDR3 is TGTGCCAGCAGCGTAGGGAGAGGAAACACTGAAGCTTTCTTT. Translated: CASSVGRGNTEAFF. This chain joins TRBV9 and TRBJ1-1; no clear D. Germline V gene data show CDR1 as SGDLS and CDR2 as YYNGEE. There are 14 residues in the CDR3. Trimming stripped 0 bases from V and 2 bases from J, with 8 bases between.

CDR3 protein: CASSEDRGLNTEAFF. The CDR3 nucleotides read TGTGCCAGCAGTGAGGACAGGGGGCTTAACACTGAAGCTTTCTTT. V usage is TRBV27 and J usage is TRBJ1-1; TRBD1 aligns across 11 bases. V dropped 5 bases and J dropped 2; count of bases not matched to a gene: 4. The CDR3 extends over 15 amino acids. Germline V gives CDR1 MNHEY, CDR2 SMNVEV (reference sequence).

This chain uses TRBV4-3 with TRBJ2-1; tentatively, D is TRBD2 (6 bases). The V end was cut by 0 bases, the J end by 0 bases, with 6 bases between. The CDR3 is made up of 15 amino acids. Germline CDR1 LGHNA, CDR2 YSLEER. Written as DNA, the CDR3 is TGCGCCAGCAGCCAAGACGGGAGCTCCTACAATGAGCAGTTCTTC. It is translated as CASSQDGSSYNEQFF.

The chain combines TRBV13 with TRBJ2-7; D call uncertain. Germline V gene lookup returns CDR1 PRHDT and CDR2 FYEKMQ (reference sequence). The V gene lost 5 bases and the J gene lost 3 bases, with 17 bases spanning the gap. CDR3 length equals 15 residues. The CDR3 loop reads CASSHTAWGYYEQYF. Here the CDR3 DNA reads TGTGCCAGCAGCCATACCGCCTGGGGATACTACGAGCAGTACTTC.

The chain joins TRBV13 to TRBJ1-3, with 7 bases matching TRBD1. J was trimmed by 4 bases and V by 4 bases; bases with no gene match: 7. The CDR3 is 15 amino acids. CDR1 is PRHDT and CDR2 is FYEKMQ in the germline V gene (reference sequence). In nucleotides, the CDR3 is TGTGCCAGCAGCTGGGGACAGTCTTCGGGAAACACCATATATTTT. Translating gives CASSWGQSSGNTIYF.